These 15 T cell receptor beta chains originate from one sample sequenced in a study of post-analysis software for immune sequencing data. Overall study results and limits: Relative to controls, patients had five TRBV segments at higher frequency, with TRBV5-6, TRBV5-1 and TRBV20-1 among these.

The library was made from cDNA and included unique molecular identifiers. MiXCR, applied by TCRdb to the PCR reads, yields one record per CDR3 protein. The sample includes about 770,000 distinct CDR3 sequences, 40% to 55% of them seen just once. No antigen has been identified for these receptors. The sample consisted of blood. These receptors were obtained from a girl between 5 and 17 years old with multiple sclerosis.

This clonotype was found a few times. This chain uses TRBV6-5 with TRBJ1-1, with a weak D call TRBD1 (5 bases). The germline V and J ends were trimmed by 2 bases and 4 bases, with 8 bases remaining between them. Germline CDR1 reads MNHEY; CDR2 reads SVGAGI. This CDR3 is 13 amino acids long. In nucleotides, the CDR3 is TGTGCCAGCAGTTACCAGGGTAGCACTGAAGCTTTCTTT. Translating gives CASSYQGSTEAFF.

This chain uses TRBV4-3 with TRBJ1-2; no definite D call. The germline V gene encodes CDR1 LGHNA and CDR2 YSLEER. The CDR3 contains 14 residues. V gave up 1 base and J gave up 5 bases, with 11 bases separating them. The CDR3 sequence: CASSQAGSAYGYTF. The CDR3 region has the DNA TGCGCCAGCAGCCAAGCAGGCAGTGCATATGGCTACACCTTC.

The chain joins TRBV5-1 to TRBJ2-1; possible D gene TRBD2, 5 bases. The germline gives CDR1 SGHRS, CDR2 YFSETQ. Trimming shortened V by 2 bases and J by 5 bases, and 11 bases separated the two germline ends. The length of the CDR3 is 14 residues. CDR3 in amino acids: CASSLRGSNNEQFF. The CDR3 region has the DNA TGCGCCAGCAGCTTAAGAGGGTCGAACAATGAGCAGTTCTTC.

The table lists this clonotype with a few counts. This chain uses TRBV20-1 with TRBJ2-5; TRBD1 agrees at 8 bases. The CDR3 length is 15 residues. Trimming removed 3 bases from V and 2 bases from J; junction bases left unmatched: 8. From germline, CDR1 is DFQATT and CDR2 SNEGSKA (reference sequence). The CDR3 coding sequence is TGCAGTGCTAGTACGACAGGGGCGCTGCAAGAGACCCAGTACTTC. Translating it yields CSASTTGALQETQYF.

This rearrangement joins TRBV6-5 to TRBJ2-4; 9 nucleotides match TRBD2. This CDR3 spans 13 amino acids. Trimming cost V 5 bases and J 13 bases; bases outside gene matches: 9. CDR1 is MNHEY and CDR2 is SVGAGI in the germline V gene. CDR3 sequence (DNA): TGTGCCAGCAGTCCCGGGACTAGCTTCGGGCAGTACTTC. It encodes CASSPGTSFGQYF.

The chain employs TRBV4-1 and TRBJ2-3; 7 bases fit TRBD1. Germline CDR1 MGHRA, CDR2 YSYEKL. This CDR3 is 19 amino acids long. J lost 6 bases, V lost 0 bases, and 18 bases had no gene match. The CDR3 DNA sequence: TGCGCCAGCAGCCAAGAACCAACGACAGGGTGGATTTTTCCGGATACGCAGTATTTT. This translates into CASSQEPTTGWIFPDTQYF.

This clonotype was counted only a few times. The chain joins TRBV29-1 to TRBJ2-7; D remains ambiguous. The germline V and J ends were trimmed by 4 bases and 6 bases, with 10 bases remaining between them. The germline gives CDR1 SQVTM, CDR2 ANQGSEA. The CDR3 length is 11 residues. CDR3 sequence reads: CSVAIGSEQYF. CDR3 coding DNA: TGCAGCGTTGCCATCGGGTCCGAGCAGTACTTC.

This clonotype was picked up a small number of times. The chain employs TRBV4-2 and TRBJ2-3; 8 positions match TRBD2. V was clipped by 0 bases and J by 3 bases; unmatched bases: 8. Germline loops: CDR1 LGHNA, CDR2 YNFKEQ. CDR3 length: 17 amino acids. In DNA, the CDR3 is TGTGCCAGCAGCCAAGATGGACCGGGAGGGGGTACAGATACGCAGTATTTT. Residues: CASSQDGPGGGTDTQYF.

The V and J genes are TRBV25-1 and TRBJ2-7; 8 bases fit TRBD2. The J call is in doubt because the DNA end fits TRBJ2-5 better. Germline CDR1 is MGHDK and CDR2 is SYGVNS. The CDR3 totals 13 residues. CDR3 DNA: TGTGCCAGCAGAGGTAGCGGGACGGAGACCCAGTACTTC. It codes for CASRGSGTETQYF.

This chain links TRBV20-1 with TRBJ2-3; 13 bases match TRBD2. Germline trimming cut 0 bases from V and 5 bases from J; bases unmatched to any gene: 2. CDR3 length: 15 amino acids. The germline gives CDR1 DFQATT, CDR2 SNEGSKA (reference sequence). In DNA, the CDR3 is TGCAGTGCTAGAGAAAGACTAGCGGGAGGAGATACGCAGTATTTT. Its protein product is CSARERLAGGDTQYF.

This clonotype was seen only a few times. This chain connects TRBV3-1 to TRBJ2-7; 13 nucleotides align to TRBD2. J gave up 1 base and V 3 bases, and 3 bases lay outside the gene matches. The CDR3 loop spans 16 amino acids. Germline V gene data show CDR1 as LGHDT and CDR2 as YNNKEL (reference sequence). CDR3 sequence reads: CASSQGLAGWSYEQYF. CDR3 DNA sequence: TGTGCCAGCAGCCAGGGACTAGCGGGATGGTCCTACGAGCAGTACTTC.

There are a few counts of this clonotype. The V gene is TRBV5-1, the J gene TRBJ1-5, with D perhaps TRBD1 (5 bases). Trimming pared 0 bases from V and 3 bases from J, leaving 10 bases between. This CDR3 has 15 amino acids. Germline V gene sequence: CDR1 SGHRS, CDR2 YFSETQ. The CDR3 protein is CASSLAGWDNQPQHF. CDR3 nucleotides: TGCGCCAGCAGCTTGGCAGGGTGGGACAATCAGCCCCAGCATTTT.

As to this clonotype: A junction boundary mismatches the germline segment, possibly from a read error. The chain couples TRBV12-3 or TRBV12-4 to TRBJ1-2; D is unclear. The length of the CDR3 is 13 residues. The CDR3 region is CASSHAGIYGYIF. In nucleotides, the CDR3 is TGTGCCAGCAGTCACGCGGGGATCTATGGCTACATCTTC.

This clonotype has only a few counts. This chain uses TRBV29-1 with TRBJ1-5, with 9 bases matching TRBD1. The CDR3 runs 14 residues. J lost 6 bases, V lost 4 bases, and 7 bases had no gene match. Germline V lookup: CDR1 SQVTM, CDR2 ANQGSEA. CDR3 sequence reads: CSVGQDRGGQPQHF. In DNA, the CDR3 is TGCAGCGTTGGCCAGGACAGGGGAGGTCAGCCCCAGCATTTT.

This sequence joins TRBV20-1 and TRBJ1-6, with D possibly matching TRBD1 (5 bases). Trimming removed 6 bases from V and 7 bases from J, with 19 bases in between. The germline gives CDR1 DFQATT, CDR2 SNEGSKA (reference sequence). The CDR3 extends over 15 amino acids. The CDR3 DNA sequence: TGCAGTGCACGGCTGGGGACGGTACTGAATTCACCCCTCCACTTT. This gives the protein CSARLGTVLNSPLHF.